Below are 26 T cell receptor beta chains sequenced from a single sample in a study of T cells in Graves' hyperthyroidism and ophthalmopathy. TCR beta CDR3 sequences were amplified from RNA transcripts. During a first-round RT-PCR of the TCR CDR3, the HTBI primer set was used. TCRdb reanalysed the multiplex PCR reads using MiXCR and keeps one entry per CDR3 protein. The sample yields 250,000 to 300,000 distinct CDR3 sequences, 12% to 15% seen once. Sequenced: blood. These receptors were obtained from a middle-aged woman with Graves' hyperthyroidism.

V is TRBV5-1 and J is TRBJ2-2; D call uncertain. CDR1 is SGHRS, CDR2 YFSETQ, per germline. The CDR3 spans 14 residues. Trimming removed 1 base at V and 3 bases at J, with 7 bases between. This CDR3 reads CASSLTLHTGELFF. CDR3 in DNA: TGCGCCAGCAGCTTGACTCTCCACACCGGGGAGCTGTTTTTT. Full variable domain (rest looked up from reference TRBV5-1 and TRBJ2-2): KAGVTQTPRYLIKTRGQQVTLSCSPISGHRSVSWYQQTPGQGLQFLFEYFSETQRNKGNFPGRFSGRQFSNSRSEMNVSTLELGDSALYLCASSLTLHTGELFFGEGSRLTVL.

This clonotype occurred many times. The chain links TRBV11-2 to TRBJ2-3; D is unresolved. CDR1 and CDR2 from the germline V gene are SGHAT and FQNNGV. The CDR3 runs 14 residues. The V gene lost 1 base and the J gene lost 6 bases, with 11 bases spanning the gap. The CDR3 loop reads CASSLVGFLDTQYF. CDR3 DNA sequence: TGTGCCAGCAGCTTAGTAGGCTTCCTTGATACGCAGTATTTT.

In its sample, this clonotype was seen a few times. The rearrangement links TRBV7-9 to TRBJ2-4, with D maybe TRBD2 (6 bases). Germline lookup yields CDR1 SEHNR and CDR2 FQNEAQ (reference sequence). Trimming shortened V by 4 bases and J by 2 bases, and 9 bases separated the two germline ends. The CDR3 is 14 amino acids. CDR3 in amino acids: CASSSGGTKNIQYF. Here the CDR3 DNA reads TGTGCCAGCAGCTCTGGGGGGACCAAAAACATTCAGTACTTC.

This clonotype has a count of ten or more. The CDR3 spells CASSLSNPGYSNQPQHF. The CDR3 coding sequence is TGTGCCAGCAGTTTATCTAACCCTGGCTATAGCAATCAGCCCCAGCATTTT. The chain couples TRBV28 to TRBJ1-5; D gene uncertain. The CDR3 covers 17 residues. CDR1 is MDHEN, CDR2 SYDVKM, per germline. Trimming shortened V by 1 base and J by 0 bases, and 13 bases separated the two germline ends.

This clonotype has a count of ten or more. V is TRBV7-9 and J is TRBJ2-1, with 9 bases fitting TRBD2. The V gene's germline CDR1 is SEHNR and CDR2 FQNEAQ (reference sequence). The CDR3 spans 14 residues. The trim removed 5 bases at V and 4 bases at J, leaving 3 bases unmatched. The DNA of the CDR3 is TGTGCCAGCAGCGCGACTAGCGGTTACAATGAGCAGTTCTTC. This encodes CASSATSGYNEQFF.

This clonotype occurred many times. This sequence joins TRBV20-1 and TRBJ1-5; D is perhaps TRBD1 (6 bases). From germline, CDR1 is DFQATT and CDR2 SNEGSKA (reference sequence). The V and J ends lost 5 bases and 7 bases respectively, with 15 bases between them. The CDR3 is 13 residues long. CDR3 nucleotides: TGCAGTGCTGTCACAGGGCGCGGACAGCCCCAGCATTTT. This gives the protein CSAVTGRGQPQHF.

In its sample, this clonotype was seen a few times. The rearrangement uses TRBV29-1 and TRBJ2-7; the D gene is possibly TRBD2 (7 bases). The V end was cut by 6 bases, the J end by 2 bases, with 17 bases between. The length of the CDR3 is 14 residues. Per the germline V gene, CDR1 is SQVTM and CDR2 is ANQGSEA. The CDR3 coding sequence is TGCAGCGTGGGAGGGACACTAAACCCCTACGAGCAGTACTTC. Its translation is CSVGGTLNPYEQYF.

This clonotype was seen many times. The rearrangement joins TRBV5-1 to TRBJ2-7; possibly TRBD1 for D (6 bases). V was cut by 4 bases and J by 6 bases, with 23 bases left in between. This CDR3 spans 16 amino acids. Germline loops: CDR1 SGHRS, CDR2 YFSETQ. The CDR3: CASSHPPGQGTSEQYF. As DNA, the CDR3 is TGCGCCAGCAGCCACCCCCCGGGACAAGGGACCTCCGAGCAGTACTTC.

This clonotype was seen only a few times. The chain links TRBV27 to TRBJ2-6; D remains ambiguous. The CDR3 runs 16 residues. The ends were cut back, 4 bases at V and 2 bases at J, with 12 bases in the middle. Germline V gene sequence: CDR1 MNHEY, CDR2 SMNVEV (reference sequence). The CDR3 loop reads CASSSYLRPGANVLTF. In nucleotides, the CDR3 is TGTGCCAGCAGTTCCTACCTTCGGCCTGGGGCCAACGTCCTGACTTTC.

With respect to this clonotype: This may be a read error: a much more frequent sequence differs by one nucleotide. Because it lacks the conserved phenylalanine or tryptophan at the end, this CDR3 is likely a read error. This CDR3 reads CASSRDSSTDTQYL. Here the CDR3 DNA reads TGTGCCAGCAGTCGGGACAGCAGCACAGATACGCAGTATCTT. The rearrangement joins TRBV6-1 to TRBJ2-3, with 7 positions matching TRBD1. This CDR3 has 14 residues. CDR1 MNHNS and CDR2 SASEGT come from the germline V gene. V shed 5 bases and J 0 bases; nucleotides not matched to a gene: 2.

Concerning this clonotype itself: Since a much larger clone is just one base distant, this may be a read error. This chain connects TRBV27 to TRBJ2-1, with D perhaps assigned TRBD1 or TRBD2 (5 bases each). This CDR3 spans 14 amino acids. Germline loops: CDR1 MNHEY, CDR2 SMNVEV (reference sequence). With 11 bases removed from V and 2 bases from J, the gap between germline ends came to 16 bases. Written as DNA, the CDR3 is TGTGCCGGGTGGGGCGGGTTGACCTACAATGAGCAGTTCTTC. Translated, it gives CAGWGGLTYNEQFF.

This clonotype has ten or more counts. This rearrangement joins TRBV20-1 to TRBJ1-2; D not certain. Looked up from germline, CDR1 is DFQATT and CDR2 is SNEGSKA (reference sequence). Trimming shortened V by 4 bases and J by 0 bases, and 12 bases separated the two germline ends. CDR3 length: 14 residues. CDR3 sequence reads: CSATYSGANYGYTF. CDR3 in DNA: TGCAGTGCTACGTATTCTGGGGCTAACTATGGCTACACCTTC.

The sample holds many counts of this clonotype. The gene calls are TRBV7-9 and TRBJ1-2, with 8 positions matching TRBD1. Germline CDR1 is SEHNR and CDR2 is FQNEAQ (reference sequence). With V trimmed by 5 bases and J by 7 bases, 6 bases remained unmatched. CDR3 size: 13 residues. The CDR3 nucleotides are TGTGCCAGCAGCACCGACAGGGGAGGTGGCTACACCTTC. This translates into CASSTDRGGGYTF.

The table lists this clonotype with many counts. V is TRBV27 and J is TRBJ2-7, with D perhaps TRBD1 or TRBD2 (6 bases each). This CDR3 has 12 residues. Between the trimmed V and J ends, which lost 6 bases and 5 bases, there was a span of 11 bases. Germline V gives CDR1 MNHEY, CDR2 SMNVEV (reference sequence). This chain's CDR3 is CASRRGAHEQYF. The CDR3 nucleotides are TGTGCCAGCAGAAGGGGGGCCCACGAGCAGTACTTC.

At least ten counts were recorded for this clonotype. The CDR3 here is CASKTGNTDTQYF. The CDR3 DNA sequence: TGTGCCAGCAAGACAGGGAACACAGATACGCAGTATTTT. The V and J genes are TRBV2 and TRBJ2-3; the match to TRBD1 covers 7 bases. CDR1 and CDR2 from the germline V gene are SNHLY and FYNNEI. V lost 7 bases, J lost 2 bases, and 3 bases stayed unmatched. The CDR3 length is 13 residues.

A few counts support this clonotype. The chain has TRBV2 and TRBJ2-2, with TRBD1 identical over 8 bases. The CDR3 totals 14 residues. CDR1 and CDR2 from the germline V gene are SNHLY and FYNNEI. The trim removed 6 bases at V and 7 bases at J, leaving 7 bases unmatched. CDR3 sequence (DNA): TGTGCCAGCAGACTCGAACAGGGGGTCGGGGAGCTGTTTTTT. Translated, it gives CASRLEQGVGELFF.

The rearrangement links TRBV6-1 to TRBJ1-5; no firm D call. Trimming stripped 6 bases from V and 0 bases from J, with 12 bases between. Germline CDR1 is MNHNS and CDR2 is SASEGT. This CDR3 has 15 residues. CDR3 DNA: TGTGCCAGCAGGACCCCCAGCGGTAGCAATCAGCCCCAGCATTTT. This encodes CASRTPSGSNQPQHF.

This clonotype was detected ten times or more. The chain couples TRBV5-1 to TRBJ2-7; tentative D call: TRBD1 (5 bases). V lost 4 bases to trimming and J lost 0 bases, with 11 bases between them. This CDR3 comprises 14 residues. Germline CDR1 SGHRS, CDR2 YFSETQ. The DNA of the CDR3 is TGCGCCAGCAGCCGCGACAGTTACTCCTACGAGCAGTACTTC. Amino acid sequence: CASSRDSYSYEQYF.

This clonotype was observed at least ten times. The CDR3 DNA sequence: TGTGCCAGCAGAAGCTACCAAGAGACCCAGTACTTC. It translates to CASRSYQETQYF. This chain links TRBV28 with TRBJ2-5; D gene unclear. The CDR3 totals 12 residues. Germline V gene lookup returns CDR1 MDHEN and CDR2 SYDVKM. Between the trimmed V and J ends, which lost 6 bases and 0 bases, there was a span of 5 bases.

This clonotype was recorded many times. The chain links TRBV12-3 or TRBV12-4 to TRBJ1-1, with unresolved D. The CDR3 totals 12 residues. V lost 6 bases and J 3 bases, leaving 8 bases between the germline ends. This CDR3 is CASRGTYTEAFF. The DNA of the CDR3 is TGTGCCAGCAGAGGTACGTACACTGAAGCTTTCTTT.

The chain uses TRBV30 and TRBJ2-7, with 9 bases aligning to TRBD2. Germline V gene data show CDR1 as GTSNPN and CDR2 as SVGIG (reference sequence). V gave up 5 bases and J gave up 6 bases; unmatched junction bases: 8. This CDR3 is built from 13 residues. This CDR3 reads CAWAAGGRAEQYF. Written as DNA, the CDR3 is TGTGCCTGGGCGGCTGGCGGGAGGGCCGAGCAGTACTTC.

This clonotype has a single count. The genes are TRBV2 and TRBJ2-1, with 11 bases matching TRBD1. CDR1 is SNHLY and CDR2 is FYNNEI in the germline V gene. CDR3 length equals 16 residues. Trimming removed 3 bases from V and 12 bases from J; junction bases left unmatched: 13. CDR3 DNA: TGTGCCAGCAGTGACTCCGGGACAGGGGGTTTAGTGGGGCAGTTCTTC. As protein: CASSDSGTGGLVGQFF.

This clonotype was observed many times. The chain carries TRBV5-6 and TRBJ1-4; D gene ambiguous. Germline loops: CDR1 SGHDT, CDR2 YYEEEE. This CDR3 contains 15 residues. The germline V and J ends were trimmed by 0 bases and 5 bases, with 11 bases remaining between them. The CDR3 reads CASSLGGGNNEKLFF. The DNA for the CDR3 is TGTGCCAGCAGCTTGGGTGGCGGCAACAATGAAAAACTGTTTTTT. The full variable domain, with the rest looked up from reference TRBV5-6 and TRBJ1-4, is DAGVTQSPTHLIKTRGQQVTLRCSPKSGHDTVSWYQQALGQGPQFIFQYYEEEERQRGNFPDRFSGHQFPNYSSELNVNALLLGDSALYLCASSLGGGNNEKLFFGSGTQLSVL.

This clonotype was detected only a few times. The genes are TRBV5-1 and TRBJ2-1; no firm D call. Trimming shortened V by 1 base and J by 7 bases, and 6 bases separated the two germline ends. Germline lookup yields CDR1 SGHRS and CDR2 YFSETQ. This CDR3 is built from 12 residues. DNA of the CDR3: TGCGCCAGCAGCTTGAGGTTAAATGAGCAGTTCTTC. It translates to CASSLRLNEQFF.

The chain has TRBV7-6 and TRBJ1-3; unclear D gene. Germline V CDR1 and CDR2: SGHVS, FNYEAQ. The V end was cut by 6 bases, the J end by 15 bases, with 24 bases between. This CDR3 comprises 14 residues. The CDR3, as DNA: TGTGCCAGCAGTCACCGAAAAGCAGCGGGAGAACCATATTTT. It encodes CASSHRKAAGEPYF.

The rearrangement uses TRBV7-9 and TRBJ2-7, with D unclear. The CDR3 extends over 12 amino acids. Between the trimmed V and J ends, which lost 5 bases and 7 bases, there was a span of 12 bases. Germline CDR1 SEHNR, CDR2 FQNEAQ (reference sequence). DNA of the CDR3: TGTGCCAGCAGCCTCCTCAATGGGGAGCAGTACTTC. This codes for CASSLLNGEQYF.